This T cell receptor (beta chain) was sequenced during a study of CD8+ T cells in alopecia areata. Turning to the study itself: Treated patients were given oral tofacitinib, which was dosed at 5 to 10 mg twice daily. The investigators scored severity in treated patients by the percentage of affected scalp area.

Isolated RNA was reverse transcribed into cDNA used as the sequencing template. The table came from immunoSEQ multiplex PCR; TCRdb's copy has only in-frame clones and leaves some out. The repertoire holds fewer than 150,000 clones, with 65% to 90% as singletons. Worth noting for this clone: Its antigen is currently unknown.

The treatment: oral pan-JAK inhibitor, 5-10 mg twice daily. CDR1 is SEHNR and CDR2 is FQNEAQ in the germline V gene (reference sequence). This CDR3 has 15 amino acids. Study results and limitations: As there was one nonresponder, how baseline CD8+ expansion relates to response remains uncertain. Scalp clonality and expanded CD8+ clones among the top 100 were significantly decreased by tofacitinib.

The clonotype comes from a human donor with alopecia areata. Sequencing used CD8+ T cells sorted from blood, obtained at week 4, from a patient treated with tofacitinib. The chain carries TRBV7-9 and TRBJ2-5; 9 bases line up with TRBD1. The end of the DNA is better explained by TRBJ2-7, so the J call may be wrong. CDR3 region: CASSFGTGLTYEQYF. CDR3 sequence (DNA): TGTGCCAGCAGCTTCGGGACAGGGCTTACCTACGAGCAGTACTTC.